This TCR beta chain was identified during a study of blood T cell repertoires in COVID-19. With respect to this clone: Distinct nucleotide sequences in the sample also encode this CDR3.

In the original analysis: Quantification of nucleated cells was approximated via reference gene primer amplification. Sequencing used immunoSEQ multiplex PCR; TCRdb keeps in-frame clones, though not all of them. V, J and clone size derive from that table, while D and trimming were established from the DNA sequence. The repertoire holds 200,000 to 250,000 clones, with approximately 85% as singletons. The V gene's germline CDR1 is GTSNPN and CDR2 SVGIG (reference sequence). Trimming removed 4 bases from V and 4 bases from J, with 11 bases in between. This CDR3 region has 14 residues. This clonotype was sampled from a woman aged 80 or over with COVID-19, enrolled during active disease. V is TRBV30 and J is TRBJ1-6; the D gene is possibly TRBD1 (5 bases). Material: peripheral blood. CDR3 in amino acids: CAWTPGLYNSPLHF. The DNA of the CDR3 is TGTGCCTGGACCCCGGGACTTTATAATTCACCCCTCCACTTT.